These 29 T cell receptor beta chains came from one sample sequenced in a study of blood T cell repertoires in COVID-19. Assay used: immunoSEQ multiplex PCR; TCRdb lists only in-frame clones, some missing. Of approximately 500,000 clones in the sample, 70% to 90% were seen once. Sequencing used peripheral blood. These receptors were taken from a human donor in a cohort sampled during active COVID-19.

The V gene is TRBV18, the J gene TRBJ2-5; TRBD2 agrees at 7 bases. The CDR3 extends over 14 amino acids. J lost 5 bases, V lost 2 bases, and 5 bases had no gene match. The germline gives CDR1 KGHSH, CDR2 LQKENI. This CDR3 reads CASSPGWGGETQYF. CDR3 bases: TGTGCCAGCTCACCAGGCTGGGGAGGGGAGACCCAGTACTTC.

J is TRBJ2-3 and V is TRBV6-5, with TRBD1 as a possible D gene (6 bases). CDR1 and CDR2 from the germline V gene are MNHEY and SVGAGI. Trimming removed 11 bases from V and 8 bases from J, with 14 bases in between. CDR3 length equals 11 residues. CDR3 coding DNA: TGTGCCGCTTCCGGGACAACTACGCAGTATTTT. Its translation: CAASGTTTQYF.

The chain employs TRBV7-2 and TRBJ2-3; TRBD1 matches 10 bases. Looked up from germline, CDR1 is SGHTA and CDR2 is FQGNSA. The CDR3 totals 16 residues. Trimming removed 4 bases from V and 4 bases from J; junction bases left unmatched: 8. CDR3 nucleotides: TGTGCCAGCAGCTCCCACGGGACAGGGGTGTCAGATACGCAGTATTTT. As protein: CASSSHGTGVSDTQYF. Filled out from reference TRBV7-2 and TRBJ2-3, the complete variable domain reads GAGVSQSPSNKVTEKGKDVELRCDPISGHTALYWYRQSLGQGLEFLIYFQGNSAPDKSGLPSDRFSAERTGGSVSTLTIQRTQQEDSAVYLCASSSHGTGVSDTQYFGPGTRLTVL.

The V gene is TRBV12-3 or TRBV12-4, the J gene TRBJ2-1; D not certain. The CDR3 is made up of 11 amino acids. V was pared by 2 bases and J by 9 bases, with 5 bases between. The CDR3 region is CASSLLLEQFF. In DNA, the CDR3 is TGTGCCAGCAGTTTACTCCTTGAGCAGTTCTTC.

The rearrangement uses TRBV6-2 or TRBV6-3 and TRBJ2-3, with D uncertain. The V end was cut by 2 bases, the J end by 0 bases, with 12 bases between. Germline V CDR1 and CDR2: MNHEY, SVGEGT. This CDR3 is 16 amino acids long. CDR3 sequence: CASSYDSYGSTDTQYF. CDR3 sequence (DNA): TGTGCCAGCAGTTACGACTCATACGGTAGCACAGATACGCAGTATTTT.

V gene TRBV18 combines with J gene TRBJ2-1; 12 nucleotides agree with TRBD2. CDR1 is KGHSH and CDR2 is LQKENI in the germline V gene. CDR3 length equals 17 residues. V shed 3 bases and J 0 bases; nucleotides not matched to a gene: 3. The chain's CDR3 is CASSPGLAGLSYNEQFF. The DNA for the CDR3 is TGTGCCAGCTCACCCGGACTAGCGGGACTCTCCTACAATGAGCAGTTCTTC.

V is TRBV18 and J is TRBJ2-7, with D maybe TRBD2 (5 bases). Germline V CDR1 and CDR2: KGHSH, LQKENI. The CDR3 totals 13 residues. The ends were cut back, 3 bases at V and 3 bases at J, with 9 bases in the middle. CDR3 sequence reads: CASSPMRVYEQYF. CDR3 bases: TGTGCCAGCTCACCGATGCGGGTCTACGAGCAGTACTTC.

This clone was seen only once. The V call is TRBV5-4, the J call TRBJ2-1, with 7 bases identical to TRBD2. The CDR3 length is 13 residues. The germline CDR1 and CDR2 sequences are SGHNT and YYREEE (reference sequence). The V gene end was trimmed by 4 bases and the J gene end by 7 bases; junction bases not matched to a gene: 5. CDR3 region: CASSQRDSNEQFF. The CDR3 region has the DNA TGTGCCAGCAGCCAGCGGGACTCGAATGAGCAGTTCTTC.

Of note for this clone: This sample includes further DNA sequences coding for the same CDR3. This chain uses TRBV28 with TRBJ1-1, with D perhaps matching TRBD1 (5 bases). Deletions cut 3 bases from V and 5 bases from J, with 10 bases between. The germline V gene encodes CDR1 MDHEN and CDR2 SYDVKM. The CDR3 covers 13 residues. The CDR3, as DNA: TGTGCCAGCAGTTTCGGGCGGGGGACTGAAGCTTTCTTT. Translating gives CASSFGRGTEAFF.

As concerns this clone: The sample holds other DNA sequences that translate to the same CDR3. This sequence joins TRBV9 and TRBJ2-5; D remains unclear. CDR3 length equals 13 residues. Trimming stripped 0 bases from V and 2 bases from J, with 5 bases between. Germline CDR1 and CDR2: SGDLS and YYNGEE. This CDR3 reads CASSVALQETQYF. The DNA for the CDR3 is TGTGCCAGCAGCGTAGCTCTGCAAGAGACCCAGTACTTC.

In the case of this clone: Other DNA sequences in the same sample also yield this CDR3. The chain has TRBV7-3 and TRBJ2-2, with unresolved D. In germline, CDR1 is SGHTA, CDR2 FQGTGA. The CDR3 runs 14 residues. V was pared by 2 bases and J by 1 base, with 5 bases between. CDR3 amino acids: CASSLYRNTGELFF. As DNA, the CDR3 is TGTGCCAGCAGCTTATACAGGAACACCGGGGAGCTGTTTTTT.

A few counts support this clone. In the same sample, other DNA sequences code for this CDR3. The V call is TRBV5-1, the J call TRBJ2-7, with D unclear. CDR3 length: 13 residues. With 2 bases removed from V and 2 bases from J, the gap between germline ends came to 8 bases. The germline gives CDR1 SGHRS, CDR2 YFSETQ. The DNA of the CDR3 is TGCGCCAGCAGCTTATCAGGAACCTACGAGCAGTACTTC. Translating gives CASSLSGTYEQYF.

The J gene is TRBJ2-5, the V gene TRBV11-2, with 11 bases that match TRBD2. With V trimmed by 1 base and J by 1 base, 11 bases remained unmatched. The CDR3 consists of 19 residues. The germline CDR1 and CDR2 sequences are SGHAT and FQNNGV. The DNA for the CDR3 is TGTGCCAGCAGCTTAGTAGTAGTCTGGACTAGCGGGCGCCAAGAGACCCAGTACTTC. This encodes CASSLVVVWTSGRQETQYF. Full variable domain (remainder filled in from reference TRBV11-2 and TRBJ2-5): EAGVAQSPRYKIIEKRQSVAFWCNPISGHATLYWYQQILGQGPKLLIQFQNNGVVDDSQLPKDRFSAERLKGVDSTLKIQPAKLEDSAVYLCASSLVVVWTSGRQETQYFGPGTRLLVL.

A single count supports this clone. This sequence joins TRBV7-2 and TRBJ2-7; D might be TRBD2 (6 bases). Looked up from germline, CDR1 is SGHTA and CDR2 is FQGNSA. V lost 1 base and J 2 bases, leaving 12 bases between the germline ends. This CDR3 has 15 residues. The CDR3 loop is CASSLGRESAYEQYF. CDR3 bases: TGTGCCAGCAGCTTAGGACGGGAGAGCGCCTACGAGCAGTACTTC.

The chain recombines TRBV7-9 with TRBJ1-5, with 8 nucleotides matching TRBD1. V shed 2 bases, J shed 7 bases, and the junction held 4 bases outside the gene matches. Germline loops: CDR1 SEHNR, CDR2 FQNEAQ (reference sequence). The CDR3 is 14 amino acids. CDR3 region: CASSLQGAEQPQHF. The CDR3 DNA is TGTGCCAGCAGCTTACAGGGGGCTGAACAGCCCCAGCATTTT.

Only a few counts were recorded for this clone. The CDR3 bases are TGTGCCAGCAATACTAGGATTACTGAGCAGTTCTTC. Protein sequence: CASNTRITEQFF. J is TRBJ2-1 and V is TRBV6-6; D possibly corresponds to TRBD2 (5 bases). In germline, CDR1 is MNHNY, CDR2 SVGAGI (reference sequence). V lost 7 bases and J 9 bases, leaving 13 bases between the germline ends. CDR3 length: 12 residues.

The genes are TRBV23-1 and TRBJ2-4; 7 bases match TRBD2. TRBV23-1 is assigned to the ORF class and has an uncertain function. V lost 0 bases, J lost 1 base, and 3 bases stayed unmatched. The CDR3 spans 16 residues. Written as DNA, the CDR3 is TGCGCCAGCAGTCAATCATACGGGGGGGCCAAAAACATTCAGTACTTC. Its protein is CASSQSYGGAKNIQYF.

This chain joins TRBV3-1 (or the pseudogene TRBV3-2) and TRBJ1-3; D ambiguous. Germline V lookup: CDR1 LGHDT, CDR2 YNNKEL (reference sequence). The V end was cut by 5 bases, the J end by 8 bases, with 10 bases between. This CDR3 comprises 12 residues. Here the CDR3 reads CASSSLQDTIYF. The CDR3 nucleotides read TGTGCCAGCAGCTCCCTCCAGGACACCATATATTTT.

V usage is TRBV9 and J usage is TRBJ2-1; 7 bases are shared with TRBD1. The J segment lost 4 bases and the V segment lost 0 bases, leaving 4 bases of the junction unmatched. The CDR3 consists of 15 residues. CDR1 and CDR2 (germline): SGDLS, YYNGEE. CDR3 amino acids: CASSVEWGQYNEQFF. As DNA, the CDR3 is TGTGCCAGCAGCGTAGAATGGGGACAGTACAATGAGCAGTTCTTC.

The V gene is TRBV2, the J gene TRBJ1-1; the D gene is possibly TRBD1 (6 bases). Trimming shortened V by 5 bases and J by 4 bases, and 17 bases separated the two germline ends. The CDR3 runs 15 residues. Looked up from germline, CDR1 is SNHLY and CDR2 is FYNNEI. The CDR3 loop reads CASSRGLGWGTEAFF. The DNA of the CDR3 is TGTGCCAGCAGTAGGGGGTTAGGGTGGGGCACTGAAGCTTTCTTT.

The chain joins TRBV9 to TRBJ2-3; D might be TRBD2 (6 bases). The CDR3 is 17 amino acids. Germline CDR1 and CDR2: SGDLS and YYNGEE. The germline V and J ends were trimmed by 0 bases and 0 bases, with 14 bases remaining between them. CDR3 sequence (DNA): TGTGCCAGCAGCGTAGGGACTACCGTTCCTAGCACAGATACGCAGTATTTT. It encodes CASSVGTTVPSTDTQYF.

The chain is built from TRBV19 and TRBJ2-1; TRBD2 aligns across 14 bases. The germline V gene has CDR1 LNHDA and CDR2 SQIVND (reference sequence). The V and J ends lost 6 bases and 3 bases, in that order; junction bases with no gene match: 1. CDR3 length: 15 residues. CDR3 region: CASSGTSGSYNEQFF. For the CDR3, the DNA is TGTGCCAGTAGCGGGACTAGCGGGAGCTACAATGAGCAGTTCTTC.

The rearrangement links TRBV5-1 to TRBJ2-2; 8 bases map to TRBD2. V lost 0 bases and J lost 7; bases outside the gene matches: 14. The CDR3 has 18 amino acids. The V gene's germline CDR1 is SGHRS and CDR2 YFSETQ. DNA for the CDR3: TGCGCCAGCAGCTTGGATCTGGTTTCGGGAGGGCCCGGCGGGGAGCTGTTTTTT. It codes for CASSLDLVSGGPGGELFF.

The rearrangement joins TRBV5-4 to TRBJ2-1; D not certain. CDR1 and CDR2 from the germline V gene are SGHNT and YYREEE (reference sequence). Trimming left V 0 bases short and J 0 bases short, with 10 bases between. The CDR3 loop spans 16 amino acids. The CDR3 spells CASSLVLLSSYNEQFF. The CDR3 DNA is TGTGCCAGCAGCTTGGTACTCCTGAGCTCCTACAATGAGCAGTTCTTC.

The table lists this clone with a count of one. The chain is built from TRBV25-1 and TRBJ2-2; 9 nucleotides agree with TRBD1. Germline CDR1 MGHDK, CDR2 SYGVNS. The V gene end was trimmed by 6 bases and the J gene end by 9 bases; junction bases not matched to a gene: 8. The CDR3 runs to 14 residues. CDR3 region: CASRVGTGSRELFF. CDR3 coding DNA: TGTGCCAGCAGGGTCGGGACAGGGAGCCGGGAGCTGTTTTTT.

The table lists this clone with a count of one. The V gene is TRBV21-1, the J gene TRBJ2-7; whether TRBD2, the table's D call, matches the DNA was not checked. TRBV21-1 is labeled a pseudogene. The CDR3 length is 15 residues. This CDR3 is CASSKTPRGTGEQYF. CDR3 DNA sequence: TGTGCCAGCAGCAAAACGCCCCGGGGTACGGGGGAGCAGTACTTC.

The chain recombines TRBV4-1 with TRBJ2-6; no firm D call. V lost 0 bases and J 0 bases, leaving 9 bases between the germline ends. Germline-derived CDR1 and CDR2 are MGHRA and YSYEKL. CDR3 length equals 17 residues. The CDR3 nucleotides read TGCGCCAGCAGCCAAGATACATCATTCTCTGGGGCCAACGTCCTGACTTTC. This codes for CASSQDTSFSGANVLTF.

CDR3 nucleotides: TGTGCCAGCAGCTTAGACAGGGGGCACTATGGCTACACCTTC. As protein: CASSLDRGHYGYTF. V and J are TRBV7-9 and TRBJ1-2; 9 nucleotides match TRBD1. CDR1 is SEHNR, CDR2 FQNEAQ, per germline (reference sequence). J was trimmed by 3 bases and V by 1 base; bases with no gene match: 0. CDR3 length equals 14 residues.

Concerning this clone: This sample includes further DNA sequences coding for the same CDR3. The rearrangement uses TRBV30 and TRBJ2-7; tentative D call: TRBD1 (6 bases). The V and J ends lost 2 bases and 7 bases respectively, with 15 bases between them. Germline CDR1 GTSNPN, CDR2 SVGIG (reference sequence). The length of the CDR3 is 13 residues. CDR3 in amino acids: CAWSPPRGYEQYF. In nucleotides, the CDR3 is TGTGCCTGGAGTCCCCCCAGGGGATATGAGCAGTACTTC.